The 3 T cell receptor beta chains below come from one sample, sequenced in a study of identical twins. TCRdb re-called the 5' RACE reads with MiXCR, one entry per CDR3 protein. The sample contains about 530,000 distinct CDR3 sequences, 13% to 15% of which appear only once. These same data were also listed under a study on yellow fever vaccine responses in identical twins.

The material sequenced was CD4+ T cells sorted from blood. The receptors shown here come from a woman aged 18-30 years in good health.

The chain has TRBV24-1 and TRBJ1-1, with TRBD1 identical over 9 bases. Trimming at V came to 7 bases and at J to 5 bases, leaving 1 base not matched to a gene. Germline V gene sequence: CDR1 KGHDR, CDR2 SFDVKD. This CDR3 spans 12 amino acids. This chain's CDR3 is CATRGQGTEAFF. The CDR3 DNA is TGTGCCACCAGGGGACAGGGTACTGAAGCTTTCTTT.

This clonotype came up a few times. This rearrangement joins TRBV5-1 to TRBJ2-5; D may be TRBD1 or TRBD2 (5 bases each). With 0 bases removed from V and 5 bases from J, the gap between germline ends came to 14 bases. CDR1 and CDR2 (germline): SGHRS, YFSETQ. The CDR3 totals 15 residues. In DNA form, the CDR3 reads TGCGCCAGCAGCTTGGTGGCCAGAGGGGCCGAGACCCAGTACTTC. Translating gives CASSLVARGAETQYF.

This clonotype was picked up a small number of times. The genes are TRBV5-1 and TRBJ2-1; D may be TRBD1 or TRBD2 (6 bases each). Germline CDR1 is SGHRS and CDR2 is YFSETQ. V was shortened by 4 bases and J by 8 bases, with 16 bases between the two germline ends. The CDR3 sequence is 14 residues long. This CDR3 reads CASSGEDRGDEQFF. DNA for the CDR3: TGCGCCAGCAGCGGGGAGGACAGAGGGGATGAGCAGTTCTTC. The complete variable domain, with remaining parts taken from reference TRBV5-1 and TRBJ2-1, reads KAGVTQTPRYLIKTRGQQVTLSCSPISGHRSVSWYQQTPGQGLQFLFEYFSETQRNKGNFPGRFSGRQFSNSRSEMNVSTLELGDSALYLCASSGEDRGDEQFFGPGTRLTVL.